This T cell receptor beta chain emerged from a study of shared clonotypes between healthy human individuals. CDR3 length: 13 residues. Germline values: CDR1 LNHDA, CDR2 SQIVND (reference sequence). Losses at the gene ends were 7 bases for V and 2 bases for J; bases not matched to a gene: 1. This table comes from immunoSEQ multiplex PCR, and its TCRdb copy is limited to in-frame clones, with some not included. The data show about a million clones, 75% seen once. The sequenced material came from memory CD4+ T cells sorted from blood. The subset here: CD45RA-negative fraction. The receptor was isolated from a man between 18 and 29 years old in good health. The chain couples TRBV19 to TRBJ2-3; 9 nucleotides match TRBD2. This CDR3 reads CASTSGTTDTQYF. CDR3 DNA sequence: TGTGCCAGTACTAGCGGGACCACAGATACGCAGTATTTT.